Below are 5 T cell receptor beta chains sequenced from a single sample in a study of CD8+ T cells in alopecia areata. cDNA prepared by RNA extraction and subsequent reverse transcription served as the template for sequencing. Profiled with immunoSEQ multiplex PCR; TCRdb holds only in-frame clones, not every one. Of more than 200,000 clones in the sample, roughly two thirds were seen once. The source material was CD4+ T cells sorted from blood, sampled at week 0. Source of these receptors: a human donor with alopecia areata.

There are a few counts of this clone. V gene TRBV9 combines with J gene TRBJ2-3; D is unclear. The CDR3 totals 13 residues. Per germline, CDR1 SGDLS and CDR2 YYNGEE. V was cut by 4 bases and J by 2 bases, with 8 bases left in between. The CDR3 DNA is TGTGCCAGCAGCCCCGGGCCCACAGATACGCAGTATTTT. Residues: CASSPGPTDTQYF.

CDR3 bases: TGTGCCAGCAGCTTAACAGAGCTGAACACTGAAGCTTTCTTT. It is translated as CASSLTELNTEAFF. The chain couples TRBV7-3 to TRBJ1-1, with D uncertain. In germline, CDR1 is SGHTA, CDR2 FQGTGA. This CDR3 is built from 14 residues. V was clipped by 0 bases and J by 0 bases, with 5 bases between them.

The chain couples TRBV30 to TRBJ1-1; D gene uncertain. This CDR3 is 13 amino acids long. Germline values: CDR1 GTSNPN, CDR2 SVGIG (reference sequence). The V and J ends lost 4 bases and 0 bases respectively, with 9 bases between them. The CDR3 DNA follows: TGTGCCTGGACCCGGGATGTGAACACTGAAGCTTTCTTT. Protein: CAWTRDVNTEAFF.

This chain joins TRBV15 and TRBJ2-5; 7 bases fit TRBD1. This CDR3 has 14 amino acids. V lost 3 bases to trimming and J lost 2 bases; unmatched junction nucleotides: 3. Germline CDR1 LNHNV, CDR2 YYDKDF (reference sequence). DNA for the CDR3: TGTGCCACCAGCAGTTGGGACAGTCAAGAGACCCAGTACTTC. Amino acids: CATSSWDSQETQYF.

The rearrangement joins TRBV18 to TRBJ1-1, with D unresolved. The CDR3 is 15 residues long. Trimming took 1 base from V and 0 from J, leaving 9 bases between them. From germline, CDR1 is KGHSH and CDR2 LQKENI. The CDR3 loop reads CASSPRLALNTEAFF. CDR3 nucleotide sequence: TGTGCCAGCTCACCACGGTTAGCTTTGAACACTGAAGCTTTCTTT.